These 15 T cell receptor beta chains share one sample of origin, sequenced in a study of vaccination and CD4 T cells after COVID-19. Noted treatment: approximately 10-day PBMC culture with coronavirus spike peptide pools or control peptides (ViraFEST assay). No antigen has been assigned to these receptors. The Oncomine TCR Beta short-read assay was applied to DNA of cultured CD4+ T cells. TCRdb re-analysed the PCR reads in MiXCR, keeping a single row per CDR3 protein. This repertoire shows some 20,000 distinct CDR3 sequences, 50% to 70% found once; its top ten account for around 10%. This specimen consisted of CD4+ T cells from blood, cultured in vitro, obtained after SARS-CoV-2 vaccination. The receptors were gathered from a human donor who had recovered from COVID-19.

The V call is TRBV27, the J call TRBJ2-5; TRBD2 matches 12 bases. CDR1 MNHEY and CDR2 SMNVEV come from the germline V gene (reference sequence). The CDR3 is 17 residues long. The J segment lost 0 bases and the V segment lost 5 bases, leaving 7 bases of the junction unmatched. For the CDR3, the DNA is TGTGCCAGCAGTCCCCGGACTAGCGGGGCCCACCAAGAGACCCAGTACTTC. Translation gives CASSPRTSGAHQETQYF.

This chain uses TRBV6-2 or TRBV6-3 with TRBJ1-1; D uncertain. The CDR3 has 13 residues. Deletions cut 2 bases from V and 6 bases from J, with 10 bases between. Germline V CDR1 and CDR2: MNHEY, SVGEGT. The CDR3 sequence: CASSYVQYSEAFF. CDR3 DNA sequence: TGTGCCAGCAGTTACGTACAGTACTCTGAAGCTTTCTTT.

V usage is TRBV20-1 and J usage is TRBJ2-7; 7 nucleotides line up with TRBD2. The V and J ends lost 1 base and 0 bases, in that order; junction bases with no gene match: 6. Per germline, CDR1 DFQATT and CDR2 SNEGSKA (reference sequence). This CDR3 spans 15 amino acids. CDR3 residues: CSARGEPGGSYEQYF. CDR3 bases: TGCAGTGCTAGAGGAGAGCCGGGGGGCTCCTACGAGCAGTACTTC.

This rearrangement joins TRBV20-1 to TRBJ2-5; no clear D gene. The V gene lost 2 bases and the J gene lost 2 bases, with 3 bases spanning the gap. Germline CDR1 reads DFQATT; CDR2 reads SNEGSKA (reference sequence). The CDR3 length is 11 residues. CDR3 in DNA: TGCAGTGCTAGACCACAAGAGACCCAGTACTTC. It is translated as CSARPQETQYF.

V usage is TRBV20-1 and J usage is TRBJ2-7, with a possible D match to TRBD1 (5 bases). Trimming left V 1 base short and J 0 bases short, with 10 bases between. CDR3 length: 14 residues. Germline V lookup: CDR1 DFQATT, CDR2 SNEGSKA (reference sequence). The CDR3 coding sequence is TGCAGTGCTAGAGTAGGGGCTAGCTCCTACGAGCAGTACTTC. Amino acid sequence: CSARVGASSYEQYF.

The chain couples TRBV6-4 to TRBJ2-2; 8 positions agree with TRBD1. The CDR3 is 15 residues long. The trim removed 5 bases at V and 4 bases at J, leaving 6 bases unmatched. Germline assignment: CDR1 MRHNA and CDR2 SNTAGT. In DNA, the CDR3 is TGTGCCAGCAGTCAGCAGGGGGCGGGCACCGGGGAGCTGTTTTTT. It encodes CASSQQGAGTGELFF.

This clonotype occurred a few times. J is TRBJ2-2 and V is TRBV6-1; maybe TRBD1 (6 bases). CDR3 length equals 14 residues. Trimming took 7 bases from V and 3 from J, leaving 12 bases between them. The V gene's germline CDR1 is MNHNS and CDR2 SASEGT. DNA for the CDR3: TGTGCCAGCATCCCGGGACACTACACCGGGGAGCTGTTTTTT. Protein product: CASIPGHYTGELFF.

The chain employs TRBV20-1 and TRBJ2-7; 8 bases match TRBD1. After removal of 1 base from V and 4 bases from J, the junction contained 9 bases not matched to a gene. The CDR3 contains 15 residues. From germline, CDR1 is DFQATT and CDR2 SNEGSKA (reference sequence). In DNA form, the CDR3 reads TGCAGTGCTAGAGGTGGACAGGGTACGGGGTACGAGCAGTACTTC. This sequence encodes CSARGGQGTGYEQYF.

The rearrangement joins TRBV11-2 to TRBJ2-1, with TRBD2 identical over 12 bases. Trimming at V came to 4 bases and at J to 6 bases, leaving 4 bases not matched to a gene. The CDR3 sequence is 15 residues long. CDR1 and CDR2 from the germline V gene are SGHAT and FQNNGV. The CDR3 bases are TGTGCCAGCAGCTCCCGACTAGCGGGAGCCAATGAGCAGTTCTTC. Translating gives CASSSRLAGANEQFF.

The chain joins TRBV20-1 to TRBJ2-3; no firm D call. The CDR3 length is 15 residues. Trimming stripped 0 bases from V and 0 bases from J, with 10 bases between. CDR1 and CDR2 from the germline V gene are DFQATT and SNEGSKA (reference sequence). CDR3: CSARDVSTSTDTQYF. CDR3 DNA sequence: TGCAGTGCTAGAGATGTTAGCACTAGCACAGATACGCAGTATTTT.

CDR3 bases: TGCGCCAGCAGCCCCGACCGTCTTGAAGCTTTCTTT. Translated, it gives CASSPDRLEAFF. The chain is built from TRBV4-1 and TRBJ1-1; D gene ambiguous. Looked up from germline, CDR1 is MGHRA and CDR2 is YSYEKL. V was trimmed by 4 bases and J by 7 bases, leaving 10 bases between them. The CDR3 totals 12 residues.

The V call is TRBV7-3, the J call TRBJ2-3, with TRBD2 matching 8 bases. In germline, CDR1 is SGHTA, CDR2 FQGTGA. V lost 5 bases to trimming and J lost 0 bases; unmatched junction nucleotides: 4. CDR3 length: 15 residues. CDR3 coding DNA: TGTGCCAGCAGCCGTGCGGGAGGAAGCACAGATACGCAGTATTTT. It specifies CASSRAGGSTDTQYF.

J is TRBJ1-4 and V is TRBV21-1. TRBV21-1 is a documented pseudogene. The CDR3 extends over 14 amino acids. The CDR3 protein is CASRDTRANEKLFF. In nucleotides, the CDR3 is TGTGCCAGCAGGGATACAAGGGCTAATGAAAAACTGTTTTTT.

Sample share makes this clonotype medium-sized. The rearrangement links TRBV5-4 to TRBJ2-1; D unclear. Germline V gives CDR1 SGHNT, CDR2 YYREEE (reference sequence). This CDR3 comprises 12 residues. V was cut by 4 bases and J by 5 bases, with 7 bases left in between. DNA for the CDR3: TGTGCCAGCAGCCCATACAACAATGAGCAGTTCTTC. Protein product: CASSPYNNEQFF.

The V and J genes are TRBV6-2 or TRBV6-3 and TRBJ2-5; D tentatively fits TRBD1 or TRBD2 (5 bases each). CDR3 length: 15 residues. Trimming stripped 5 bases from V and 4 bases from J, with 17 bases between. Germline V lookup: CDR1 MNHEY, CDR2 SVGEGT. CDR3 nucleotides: TGTGCCAGCAGTAAATTCGGGGCCGTGGGAGAGACCCAGTACTTC. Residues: CASSKFGAVGETQYF.